This TCR beta chain was profiled in a study of CD8+CD57+ T cells in acquired aplastic anemia. Whole-study findings and limits: Between the patient and control groups, CD8+ Simpson's diversity did not differ significantly. Overlapping CD8+ CDR3 repertoires of patients and controls contained under 35 shared sequences.

Germline V CDR1 and CDR2: MGHDK, SYGVNS. The CDR3 length is 16 residues. The V and J ends lost 1 base and 1 base respectively, with 12 bases between them. It was genomic DNA that served as the template for profiling TCR beta VDJ and CDR3. Each CDR3 protein is one row after TCRdb ran MiXCR on the reads. Here the sample spans some 120,000 distinct CDR3 sequences, about 48% being singletons. As for this clonotype: Its antigen is not known.

The sequence was collected from a human donor in good health, serving as a control. The V and J genes are TRBV25-1 and TRBJ2-3; tentatively, D is TRBD2 (6 bases). Sequencing used sorted CD4+, CD8+, or CD8+CD57+ T cells (not recorded which) from PBMCs. The CDR3 sequence is CASSESGVAGTDTQYF. The CDR3 DNA follows: TGTGCCAGCAGTGAATCCGGAGTAGCGGGCACAGATACGCAGTATTTT.